The rows below give T cell receptor beta chains drawn from one sample of a study of blood T cells in healthy people across ages. TCRdb processed the 5' RACE reads anew with MiXCR; each CDR3 protein has one entry. The repertoire holds roughly 570,000 distinct CDR3 sequences, with 27% as singletons. The source material was blood. These receptors came from a woman in her seventies in good health. Both conserved end residues are part of each CDR3. The D gene is left open where the match is weak. Rows give clone size only sometimes, using once, few, many, or a class for an expanded clone.

clone size	D gene	V gene	J gene	CDR3 DNA	CDR3 protein
few	TRBD1	TRBV6-2/TRBV6-3	TRBJ2-7	TGTGCCAGTACGGGACAGGGCTTCTCCTACGAGCAGTACTTC	CASTGQGFSYEQYF
few	NA	TRBV6-5	TRBJ1-6	TGTGCCAGCAGTTACTCGTGGGGAGGGACCTATAATTCACCCCTCCACTTT	CASSYSWGGTYNSPLHF
few	TRBD1	TRBV10-3	TRBJ2-1	TGTGCCATCAGTGGGACAGGGGTTGCTGAGCAGTTCTTC	CAISGTGVAEQFF
NA	TRBD1	TRBV7-9	TRBJ1-4	TGTGCCAGCAGCCGGGACAGGGTGGAGGAAAGACTGTTTTTT	CASSRDRVEERLFF
NA	NA	TRBV7-6	TRBJ2-2	TGTGCCAGCAGCTCCCAGACAGGCAGAGGGGTCACCGGGGAGCTGTTTTTT	CASSSQTGRGVTGELFF
NA	TRBD1	TRBV12-3/TRBV12-4	TRBJ2-7	TGTGCCAGCAGTTTAGAGGGGACAGGGACCTACGAGCAGTACTTC	CASSLEGTGTYEQYF
few	TRBD1	TRBV10-3	TRBJ2-7	TGCGCCACGCAGACTAAGACAGGGGGAGACGAGCAGTACTTC	CATQTKTGGDEQYF
NA	NA	TRBV5-6	TRBJ1-5	TGTGCCAGCAGCTGGGGGGGGAGCGACCCCTTAGCCCAGCATTTT	CASSWGGSDPLAQHF
NA	NA	TRBV7-2	TRBJ2-1	TGTGCCAGCAGCAACTCAATAGCGTACAATGAGCAGTTCTTC	CASSNSIAYNEQFF
few	TRBD2	TRBV5-1	TRBJ2-3	TGCGCCAGCAGCTTGGCCCTAGCGGCAAGCACAGATACGCAGTATTTT	CASSLALAASTDTQYF
few	NA	TRBV6-2/TRBV6-3	TRBJ2-5	TGTGCCAGCCTTGCAACCCGGACAGCCGTCCCTGGGGCCCATTACTTC	CASLATRTAVPGAHYF
NA	NA	TRBV12-3/TRBV12-4	TRBJ2-1	TGTGCCAGCATTCTCTCCGGGACCTACAATGAGCAGTTCTTC	CASILSGTYNEQFF
NA	NA	TRBV5-6	TRBJ1-1	TGTGCCAGCAGCTTGTTGGGCCGGGGGATTAGCACTGAAGCTTTCTTT	CASSLLGRGISTEAFF
few	NA	TRBV3-1	TRBJ2-5	TGTGCCAGCAGCCAAGAAGTCTCTAGCGAGACCCAGTACTTC	CASSQEVSSETQYF
few	NA	TRBV19	TRBJ2-2	TGTGCCAGTCGTCCTATGAACACCGGGGAGCTGTTTTTT	CASRPMNTGELFF
NA	NA	TRBV5-1	TRBJ2-3	TGCGCCAGCAGCTTGAACCCCCGGGGGTCAGATACGCAGTATTTT	CASSLNPRGSDTQYF
once	TRBD1	TRBV30	TRBJ1-4	TGTGCCTGGAGTGGCCCCCAGGGGGTGGGCGAAAAACTGTTTTTT	CAWSGPQGVGEKLFF
NA	NA	TRBV20-1	TRBJ1-2	TGCAGTGCTAGTCTGGCAGGGACGATAAATGGCTACACCTTC	CSASLAGTINGYTF
few	TRBD2	TRBV4-1	TRBJ2-2	TGCGCCAGCAGCCAAGAGGGTAGCGGGGTAGCCGGGGAGCTGTTTTTT	CASSQEGSGVAGELFF
NA	TRBD2	TRBV20-1	TRBJ2-1	TGCAGTGCTAGAAAGACGAACCAGAGCTTTAGCGGGGGGCCAAGTGAGCAGTTCTTC	CSARKTNQSFSGGPSEQFF
few	NA	TRBV20-1	TRBJ1-5	TGCAGTGCTAGAGATCCTCGGCTGAATCAGCCCCAGCATTTT	CSARDPRLNQPQHF
NA	TRBD2	TRBV3-1	TRBJ2-5	TGTGCCAGCAGCCAAGTGGGACTAACGATAGAGACCCAGTACTTC	CASSQVGLTIETQYF
NA	NA	TRBV7-9	TRBJ1-2	TGTGCCAGCAGCTTAGCGACGGGAGGCTACACCTTC	CASSLATGGYTF
NA	NA	TRBV12-3/TRBV12-4	TRBJ2-2	TGTGCCAGCAGACCCGTCCAAGGAAGGACCGGGGAGCTGTTTTTT	CASRPVQGRTGELFF
few	NA	TRBV4-1	TRBJ1-3	TGCGCCAGCAGCCAAGGGGACCGGGACGTAAGCACCATATATTTT	CASSQGDRDVSTIYF
NA	NA	TRBV5-1	TRBJ1-2	TGCGCCAGCAGTTCTGGTGGGGGTAACTATGGCTACACCTTC	CASSSGGGNYGYTF
NA	TRBD2	TRBV29-1	TRBJ2-3	TGCAGCTCCTCCGGGACTAGCGCAACAGATACGCAGTATTTT	CSSSGTSATDTQYF
NA	NA	TRBV27	TRBJ2-6	TGTGCCAGCAGTCTTAGGGGGAGGGCCAACGTCCTGACTTTC	CASSLRGRANVLTF
NA	NA	TRBV20-1	TRBJ1-2	TGCAGTGCTACAGATTACTATGGTGGCTACACCTTC	CSATDYYGGYTF
once	TRBD1	TRBV10-3	TRBJ1-5	TGTGCCATCAGTGAAACGATGGACAGGGGAACGGCCCAGCATTTT	CAISETMDRGTAQHF
few	NA	TRBV20-1	TRBJ2-5	TGCAGTGCTAGACTTAACGACAGGCCGGGCGCCCAGTACTTC	CSARLNDRPGAQYF
few	NA	TRBV2	TRBJ2-7	TGTGCCAGCAGTGAAGCGGGGGGACGAGGGATAAACGAGCAGTACTTC	CASSEAGGRGINEQYF
many	NA	TRBV5-1	TRBJ2-7	TGCGCCAGCAGCACCCAAACCCGAGGCGAGCAGTACTTC	CASSTQTRGEQYF
few	NA	TRBV20-1	TRBJ2-5	TGCAGTGCTAGAGAGGGTAGGGGGTCAGGAGAGACCCAGTACTTC	CSAREGRGSGETQYF
NA	TRBD2	TRBV20-1	TRBJ2-5	TGCAGTGCTACAAGGTGGGGGGGAGGGGTAGAGACCCAGTACTTC	CSATRWGGGVETQYF
few	NA	TRBV27	TRBJ2-1	TGTGCCAGCAGTTCACGACGGAACAATGAGCAGTTCTTC	CASSSRRNNEQFF
NA	TRBD2	TRBV18	TRBJ2-5	TGTGCCAGCTCACCCGCGCTGACTAGCGGGGGACAAGAGATCCAGTACTTC	CASSPALTSGGQEIQYF
few	TRBD1	TRBV20-1	TRBJ2-5	TGCAGTGCTGGGACAGTACAAGAGACCCAGTACTTC	CSAGTVQETQYF
few	TRBD1	TRBV29-1	TRBJ2-7	TGCAGCGTTGTCCCCACGGACAGGATTTACGAGCAGTACTTC	CSVVPTDRIYEQYF
once	TRBD1	TRBV7-2	TRBJ2-5	TGTGCCAGCAGACCGGGACAGGAGACCCAGTACTTC	CASRPGQETQYF